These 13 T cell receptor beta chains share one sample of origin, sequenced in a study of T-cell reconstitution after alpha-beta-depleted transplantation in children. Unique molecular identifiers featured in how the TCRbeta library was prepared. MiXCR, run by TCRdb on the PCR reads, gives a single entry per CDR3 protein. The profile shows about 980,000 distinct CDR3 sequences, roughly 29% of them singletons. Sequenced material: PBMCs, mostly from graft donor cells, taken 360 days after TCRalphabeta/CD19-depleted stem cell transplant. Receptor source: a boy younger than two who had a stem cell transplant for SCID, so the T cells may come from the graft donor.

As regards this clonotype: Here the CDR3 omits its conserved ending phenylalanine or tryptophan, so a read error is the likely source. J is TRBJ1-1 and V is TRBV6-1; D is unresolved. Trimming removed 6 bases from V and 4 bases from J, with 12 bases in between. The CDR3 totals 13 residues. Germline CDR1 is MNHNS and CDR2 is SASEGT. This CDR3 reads CASRGGSSTEAFY. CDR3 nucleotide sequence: TGTGCCAGCAGGGGAGGTTCGAGCACTGAAGCTTTCTAT.

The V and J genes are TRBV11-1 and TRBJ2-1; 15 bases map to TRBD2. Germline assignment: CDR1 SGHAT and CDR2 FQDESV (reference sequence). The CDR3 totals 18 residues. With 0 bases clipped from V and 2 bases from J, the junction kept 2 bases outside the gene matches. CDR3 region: CASSLAGLAGGPYNEQFF. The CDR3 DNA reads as TGTGCCAGCAGCTTAGCGGGACTAGCGGGGGGACCCTACAATGAGCAGTTCTTC.

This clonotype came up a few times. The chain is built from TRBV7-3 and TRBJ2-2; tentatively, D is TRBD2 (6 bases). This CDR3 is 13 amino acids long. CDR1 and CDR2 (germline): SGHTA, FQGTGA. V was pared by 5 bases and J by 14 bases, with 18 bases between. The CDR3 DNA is TGTGCCAGCAGCCCGACGGGCGGAGGGGCACTGTTTTTT. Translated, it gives CASSPTGGGALFF.

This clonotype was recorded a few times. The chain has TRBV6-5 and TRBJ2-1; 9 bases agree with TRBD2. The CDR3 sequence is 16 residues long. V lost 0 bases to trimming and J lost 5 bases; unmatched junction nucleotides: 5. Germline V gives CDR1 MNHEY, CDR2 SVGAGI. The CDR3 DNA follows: TGTGCCAGCAGTTACTCGCGACTAGCGGAAGACAATGAGCAGTTCTTC. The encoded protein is CASSYSRLAEDNEQFF.

The CDR3 reads CASSPSPGSAGEQYF. CDR3 DNA: TGTGCCAGCAGCCCTTCTCCGGGTTCTGCGGGCGAGCAGTACTTC. The chain uses TRBV9 and TRBJ2-7; perhaps TRBD2 as D (5 bases). Germline values: CDR1 SGDLS, CDR2 YYNGEE. The ends were cut back, 4 bases at V and 6 bases at J, with 20 bases in the middle. The CDR3 covers 15 residues. Complete variable domain (other parts from reference TRBV9 and TRBJ2-7): DSGVTQTPKHLITATGQRVTLRCSPRSGDLSVYWYQQSLDQGLQFLIQYYNGEERAKGNILERFSAQQFPDLHSELNLSSLELGDSALYFCASSPSPGSAGEQYFGPGTRLTVT.

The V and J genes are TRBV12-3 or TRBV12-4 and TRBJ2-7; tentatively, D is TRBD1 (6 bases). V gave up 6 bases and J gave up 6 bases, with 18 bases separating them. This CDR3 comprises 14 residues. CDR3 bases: TGTGCCAGCAGCCCCCATGCACAGGGAACCGAGCAGTACTTC. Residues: CASSPHAQGTEQYF.

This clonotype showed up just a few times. The CDR3 DNA reads as TGTGCCAGCAGCCGCATTAGCTCCGGGGAGCTGTTTTTT. Its protein is CASSRISSGELFF. This chain uses TRBV5-5 with TRBJ2-2; no firm D call. CDR1 SGHKS and CDR2 YYEKEE come from the germline V gene (reference sequence). The V end lost 4 bases, the J end lost 6 bases, and 10 bases lay between the germline ends. The CDR3 length is 13 residues.

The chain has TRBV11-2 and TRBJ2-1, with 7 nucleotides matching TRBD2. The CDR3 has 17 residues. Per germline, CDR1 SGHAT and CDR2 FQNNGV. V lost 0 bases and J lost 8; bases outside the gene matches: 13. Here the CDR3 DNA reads TGTGCCAGCAGCTTAGATCCGGGGCGGGGGAGGCGGGATGAGCAGTTCTTC. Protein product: CASSLDPGRGRRDEQFF.

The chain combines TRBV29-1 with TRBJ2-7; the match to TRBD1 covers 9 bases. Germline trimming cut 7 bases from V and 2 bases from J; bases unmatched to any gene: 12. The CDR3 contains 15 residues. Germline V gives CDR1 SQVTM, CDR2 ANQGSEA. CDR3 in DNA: TGCAGCGCCCTACCGACAGGGGGAACAACCTACGAGCAGTACTTC. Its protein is CSALPTGGTTYEQYF.

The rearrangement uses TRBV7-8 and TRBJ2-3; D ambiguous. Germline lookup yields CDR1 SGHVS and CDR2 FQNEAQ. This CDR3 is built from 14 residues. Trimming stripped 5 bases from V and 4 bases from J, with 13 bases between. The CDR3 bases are TGTGCCAGCAGCAAGACTCTGAGAGCAGATACGCAGTATTTT. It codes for CASSKTLRADTQYF.

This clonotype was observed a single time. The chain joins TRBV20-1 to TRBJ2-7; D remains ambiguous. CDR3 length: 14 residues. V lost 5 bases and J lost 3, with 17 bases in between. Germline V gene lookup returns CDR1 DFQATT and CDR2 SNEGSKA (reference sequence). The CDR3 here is CSAGRTGPYYEQYF. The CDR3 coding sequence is TGCAGTGCTGGCCGAACCGGTCCTTACTACGAGCAGTACTTC.

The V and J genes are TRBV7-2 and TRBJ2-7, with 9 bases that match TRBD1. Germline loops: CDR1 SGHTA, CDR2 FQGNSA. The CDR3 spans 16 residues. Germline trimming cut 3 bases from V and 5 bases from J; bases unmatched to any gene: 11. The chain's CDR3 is CASSFGLFGTGNEQYF. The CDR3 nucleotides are TGTGCCAGCAGCTTTGGCTTGTTTGGGACAGGGAACGAGCAGTACTTC.

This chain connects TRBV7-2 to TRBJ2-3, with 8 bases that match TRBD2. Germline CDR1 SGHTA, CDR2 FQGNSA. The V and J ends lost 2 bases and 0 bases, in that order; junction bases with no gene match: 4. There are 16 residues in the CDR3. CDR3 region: CASSLSASGSTDTQYF. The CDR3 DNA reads TGTGCCAGCAGCTTATCCGCTAGCGGGAGCACAGATACGCAGTATTTT.